This T cell receptor (beta chain) was recovered during a study of T cell responses to AZD1222 COVID-19 vaccine. Points on this clone: What it binds is not known.

Broader study findings: Regions 160-218 and 743-854 held dominance among vaccine-associated CD4 TCRs, which spanned spike. Within unmutated variant regions lay the reported targets of nearly half of spike-specific TCRs. Increases in Spike-specific TCR breadth and depth were seen after two AZD1222 doses.

The method was immunoSEQ multiplex PCR; TCRdb's version includes in-frame clones alone and lacks a portion of them. The sample gives around 160,000 clones, 94% of which show up once; approximately 0.6% is in the top ten. This specimen was peripheral blood, taken on day 0 of AZD1222 vaccination. The receptor was isolated from an adult in good health.

CDR3 DNA sequence: TGTGCCAGCAGTCTCCGAGGGACTTACACCATATATTTT. Translating it yields CASSLRGTYTIYF. The V gene is TRBV28, the J gene TRBJ1-3, with D possibly being TRBD1 (5 bases). V was clipped by 5 bases and J by 8 bases, with 13 bases between them. Germline values: CDR1 MDHEN, CDR2 SYDVKM. This CDR3 spans 13 amino acids.